This T cell receptor (beta chain) was sequenced during a study of blood T cell repertoires in COVID-19. About the study: COVID-19 samples from acute and convalescent phases originated in the United States, Italy and Spain. Sample material is recorded as cDNA or gDNA derived from T cells, B-cell-depleted T cells, or PBMCs.

As processed by the authors: Quantification of nucleated cells was approximated via reference gene primer amplification. Sequencing was performed with immunoSEQ multiplex PCR; in TCRdb, only in-frame clones are kept and a portion is missing. V, J and clone size are taken as reported in that table, and D and trimming were inferred from the DNA itself. The table lists approximately 350,000 clones, around 91% of them singletons. Trimming took 4 bases from V and 0 from J; bases not matched to a gene: 6. CDR1 SGHRS and CDR2 YFSETQ come from the germline V gene. This CDR3 region has 15 residues. The chain has TRBV5-1 and TRBJ2-5; 7 bases agree with TRBD1. Sequenced sample: peripheral blood. This TCR was recovered from a woman under 30 who had recovered from COVID-19. The CDR3 is CASSRVQGNQETQYF. As DNA, the CDR3 is TGCGCCAGCAGCCGAGTACAGGGGAACCAAGAGACCCAGTACTTC.